Listed below are T cell receptor beta chains from one sample, sequenced in a study of post-analysis software for immune sequencing data. Using its own MiXCR run on the PCR reads, TCRdb lists one record per CDR3 protein. This table holds some 890,000 distinct CDR3 sequences, roughly 50% found once. The sequenced sample consisted of blood. The receptors come from a girl aged 5 to 17 with multiple sclerosis. Each CDR3 is given with its conserved first and last residue. The order of the fields is D gene, clone size, J gene, V gene, CDR3 DNA, CDR3 protein. D genes are given only for firm matches. Not every row has a clone size; where given, it reads once, few, many or a size class.

>.|.|TRBJ2-7|TRBV5-1
TGCGCCAGCAGCTTGGACGGGCAGGGGTCGAGGGAGCAGTACTTC
CASSLDGQGSREQYF
>TRBD2|.|TRBJ2-1|TRBV9
TGTGCCAGCAGCAAGAGGGGTGGGACTAGCGGGAGAAATGAGCAGTTCTTC
CASSKRGGTSGRNEQFF
>.|.|TRBJ2-7|TRBV9
TGTGCCAGCAGCCCCCATGTAGAAGGCGAGCAGTACTTC
CASSPHVEGEQYF
>.|.|TRBJ1-1|TRBV7-9
TGTGCCAGCAGCTTAGAGAGCCAACAAGCTTTCTTT
CASSLESQQAFF
>TRBD1|.|TRBJ1-2|TRBV29-1
TGCAGCGCCAACCTTTTGGACAGGTTTTTAGATGGCTACACCTTC
CSANLLDRFLDGYTF
>.|.|TRBJ1-2|TRBV12-3/TRBV12-4
TGTGCCAGCAGCACCACAGGGACCGGTGGCTACACCTTC
CASSTTGTGGYTF
>.|.|TRBJ2-7|TRBV5-1
TGCGCCAGCAGTCCTACCGGGACCCAAACCCACGAGCAGTACTTC
CASSPTGTQTHEQYF
>TRBD1|once|TRBJ1-5|TRBV19
TGTGCCAGTAGTCCCCGGGACAGGGACAATCAGCCCCAGCATTTT
CASSPRDRDNQPQHF
>.|few|TRBJ1-2|TRBV20-1
TGCAGTGCTAGCCCGGACAGCTATGGCTACACCTTC
CSASPDSYGYTF
>TRBD2|.|TRBJ2-3|TRBV5-1
TGCGCCAGCAGCGAGGGGACTAGCGGGAGAGGTCGGACAGATACGCAGTATTTT
CASSEGTSGRGRTDTQYF
>.|.|TRBJ2-3|TRBV20-1
TGCAGTGCTAGCAGGGTCCCAGATACGCAGTATTTT
CSASRVPDTQYF
>.|.|TRBJ2-7|TRBV7-9
TGTGCCAGCAGCCCCCGGGTCTACCACGAGCAGTACTTC
CASSPRVYHEQYF
>.|few|TRBJ2-1|TRBV7-3
TGTGCCAGCAGCACTTCGACAGGTCACAATGAGCAGTTCTTC
CASSTSTGHNEQFF
>.|few|TRBJ1-2|TRBV10-3
TGTGCCATCAGTCCGGAGGGAGGGACAAGCACCCTAGGGCATGGCTACACCTTC
CAISPEGGTSTLGHGYTF
>.|.|TRBJ2-3|TRBV5-1
TGCGCCAGCAGCTTGACCGTCACAGATACGCAGTATTTT
CASSLTVTDTQYF
>.|.|TRBJ1-6|TRBV12-3/TRBV12-4
TGTGCCAGCAGCCCACCCCCCGGGACACCGAATTCACCCCTCCACTTT
CASSPPPGTPNSPLHF
>.|few|TRBJ2-1|TRBV4-1
TGCGCCAGCAGCCAAGCGGGACTGGGCATGAATGAGCAGTTCTTC
CASSQAGLGMNEQFF
>.|.|TRBJ2-4|TRBV12-3/TRBV12-4
TGTGCCAGCAGTTCGTCGGATCTAGCCAAAAACATTCAGTACTTC
CASSSSDLAKNIQYF
>.|.|TRBJ2-3|TRBV24-1
TGTGCCACCAGTGATGCGGGTGGATCATGGGATACGCAGTATTTT
CATSDAGGSWDTQYF
>.|few|TRBJ1-2|TRBV5-1
TGCGCCAGCAGCTTGTCCCCCACGAGTGATTATGGCTACACCTTC
CASSLSPTSDYGYTF
>.|few|TRBJ1-2|TRBV29-1
TGCAGCGCCCTGACAGATTATTGTACCTACACCTTC
CSALTDYCTYTF
>.|once|TRBJ1-2|TRBV5-1
TGCGCCAGCAGCCCCCGACAGATCCCTGACTATGGCTACACCTTC
CASSPRQIPDYGYTF
>TRBD1|.|TRBJ2-4|TRBV7-2
TGTGCCAGCAGCTTAGGTACAGGGGGAGCCAAAAACATTCAGTACTTC
CASSLGTGGAKNIQYF
>TRBD1|.|TRBJ2-5|TRBV29-1
TGCAGCGTCGCGGGACAGGGGCCCTACCCCCTCGAGACCCAGTACTTC
CSVAGQGPYPLETQYF
>.|few|TRBJ1-2|TRBV5-5
TGTGCCAGCAGCCTACAGAATAACTATGGCTACACCTTC
CASSLQNNYGYTF
>TRBD2|.|TRBJ2-3|TRBV20-1
TGCAGTGTCGGAGCGGGGAGCACAGATACGCAGTATTTT
CSVGAGSTDTQYF
>.|few|TRBJ2-1|TRBV15
TGTGCCACCAGCAGCGATTCTGGGGGAGAGCAGTTCTTC
CATSSDSGGEQFF
>TRBD1|few|TRBJ1-2|TRBV7-6
TGTGCCAGCAGCGAAGGACAGGCCTATGGCTACACCTTC
CASSEGQAYGYTF
>TRBD1|few|TRBJ1-2|TRBV4-1
TGCGCCAGCAGCCAAGAGTGGGACAGGGGGGGAGGCTACACCTTC
CASSQEWDRGGGYTF
>TRBD2|.|TRBJ2-7|TRBV18
TGTGCCAGCTCACCACCGGGAGGGAAGCCCTCGGTCTACGAGCAGTACTTC
CASSPPGGKPSVYEQYF
>.|.|TRBJ2-5|TRBV5-1
TGCGCCAGCAGCTTGCAACCGGGACTCAACCAAGAGACCCAGTACTTC
CASSLQPGLNQETQYF
>.|.|TRBJ2-1|TRBV3-1
TGTGCCAGCAGCAACTCGATGGGAGCCTACAATGAGCAGTTCTTC
CASSNSMGAYNEQFF
>.|.|TRBJ2-7|TRBV5-1
TGCGCCAGCAGCTTGTCGGCTAGCGTGGCCTACGAGCAGTACTTC
CASSLSASVAYEQYF
>TRBD2|few|TRBJ2-3|TRBV20-1
TGCAGTGCTACCGGACTAGCGGGACGAACTAGCACAGATACGCAGTATTTT
CSATGLAGRTSTDTQYF
>.|few|TRBJ2-1|TRBV9
TGTGCCAGCAGCCCACGGACAGCTCATAATGAGCAGTTCTTC
CASSPRTAHNEQFF
>.|.|TRBJ2-1|TRBV5-5
TGTGCCAGCAGCTTCCGTCAGGTGTACAATGAGCAGTTCTTC
CASSFRQVYNEQFF
>.|.|TRBJ1-6|TRBV6-2/TRBV6-3
TGTGCCAGCACCATTCGGGCCAATAATTCACCCCTCCACTTT
CASTIRANNSPLHF
>.|.|TRBJ1-2|TRBV7-2
TGTGCCAGCAGCTCCGTCAGGGATGCCTATGGCTACACCTTC
CASSSVRDAYGYTF
>.|.|TRBJ2-6|TRBV24-1
TGTGCCACCAGTGATTCGCGCATCTCTGGGGCCAACGTCCTGACTTTC
CATSDSRISGANVLTF
>.|.|TRBJ2-4|TRBV11-2
TGTGCCAGCAGCCAACGGGGGATCGGGGCGATCAAAAACATTCAGTACTTC
CASSQRGIGAIKNIQYF
>.|few|TRBJ2-1|TRBV4-1
TGCGCCAGCAGCCACTCACGGACAGCAAACAATGAGCAGTTCTTC
CASSHSRTANNEQFF
>TRBD1|once|TRBJ1-6|TRBV20-1
TGCAGTGCCCCGACAGGGGTTTATTCACCCCTCCACTTT
CSAPTGVYSPLHF
>.|few|TRBJ1-2|TRBV6-4
TGTGCCTGCAGTGGCTACACCTTC
CACSGYTF
>.|.|TRBJ2-7|TRBV7-8
TGTGCCAGCAGCTTAGGGGTTTCAGGCAGAGTAGGCGAGCAGTACTTC
CASSLGVSGRVGEQYF
>TRBD1|.|TRBJ2-6|TRBV15
TGTGCCACCAGCAGAGATACAGGGGCTGGGGCCAACGTCCTGACTTTC
CATSRDTGAGANVLTF
>TRBD1|.|TRBJ1-1|TRBV2
TGTGCCAGCAGTGATCGTTTTGGGAAGGGGGCGAAAAACACTGAAGCTTTCTTT
CASSDRFGKGAKNTEAFF
>TRBD1|.|TRBJ2-7|TRBV7-9
TGTGCCAGCAGCCCTGAGACAGGGGGCGCCTACGAGCAGTACTTC
CASSPETGGAYEQYF
>.|.|TRBJ2-5|TRBV5-1
TGCGCCAGCAGGGGACTTTTTCTGGAGACCCAGTACTTC
CASRGLFLETQYF
>TRBD1|.|TRBJ1-2|TRBV20-1
TGCAGTGCCGGGACAGGACTTTACTATGGCTACACCTTC
CSAGTGLYYGYTF
>TRBD2|.|TRBJ2-1|TRBV11-3
TGTGCCAGCAGCTTAGCCGCTAGCGGGTTACCTTGGGATGAGCAGTTCTTC
CASSLAASGLPWDEQFF
>.|.|TRBJ2-3|TRBV20-1
TGCAGTGCCCTTCGGGCAGATACGCAGTATTTT
CSALRADTQYF
>.|.|TRBJ2-3|TRBV12-3/TRBV12-4
TGTGCCAGCAGTGGGGCAGGGTCCGGGACAGATACGCAGTATTTT
CASSGAGSGTDTQYF
>.|once|TRBJ2-3|TRBV28
TGTGCCAGCAGGAGGGAGGGCACAGATACGCAGTATTTT
CASRREGTDTQYF
>TRBD2|few|TRBJ2-4|TRBV4-2
TGTGCCAGCAGCCCTCCGGGACTAGCGGGAGCGGGGTTTCAGTACTTC
CASSPPGLAGAGFQYF
>TRBD1|.|TRBJ1-2|TRBV29-1
TGCAGCGTTGCCCCCCACTTAACAGGGGCGGTCTATGGCTACACCTTC
CSVAPHLTGAVYGYTF
>.|.|TRBJ1-1|TRBV7-3
TGTGCCAGCAGCTACCGGACCGGGGTCACTGAAGCTTTCTTT
CASSYRTGVTEAFF
>.|.|TRBJ2-3|TRBV5-1
TGCGCCAGCACGGCAGGTTCGATCGATACGCAGTATTTT
CASTAGSIDTQYF